This TCR beta chain appears in the sequencing data of a study of cytomegalovirus exposure and HLA in healthy donors. Study as a whole: Clustering assigned 70% to 90% of the 350 to 450 genotyped donors to the Caucasian-associated ancestry cluster.

CDR1 is WSHSY, CDR2 SAAADI, per germline. The ends were cut back, 7 bases at V and 5 bases at J, with 11 bases in the middle. This CDR3 is built from 12 residues. This clone has more than one count but fewer than ten. Its antigen is not known. Points from the study as a whole: Most sequenced TCRs were rare (though some public TCRs occurred in many donors). A later analysis reportedly identified an Asian-associated ancestry cluster as carrying fewer N-insertions than the approximately 710-donor mean.

PCR primers comprised 60 Vbeta and 13 Jbeta primers. The data were produced by immunoSEQ multiplex PCR, yet TCRdb's version contains in-frame clones alone and is incomplete. The table shows around 100,000 clones, with roughly 68% occurring only once. This sequence originates from a woman aged 30 to 39 in good health and CMV-seronegative. Material: PBMCs. The chain recombines TRBV10-2 with TRBJ2-5; possible D gene TRBD2, 6 bases. CDR3: CASKAGPETQYF. The CDR3 coding sequence is TGCGCCAGCAAGGCGGGACCCGAGACCCAGTACTTC.